This TCR beta chain stems from a study of shared clonotypes between healthy human individuals. Only in-frame clones appear in the TCRdb table, and some are missing; sequencing was by immunoSEQ multiplex PCR. The sample lists around 750,000 clones; around two thirds were seen once. In regard to this clone: The antigen is undetermined.

The J segment lost 0 bases and the V segment lost 4 bases, leaving 4 bases of the junction unmatched. Looked up from germline, CDR1 is SGHRS and CDR2 is YFSETQ. This CDR3 has 16 amino acids. Study-level results: Against clonotypes common to all four donors, non-shared ones had lower generation probabilities.

Sequenced sample: memory CD4+ T cells sorted from blood. The subset denotes: CD45RA-negative fraction. The TCR sequence derives from a woman between 25 and 40 years old in good health. The V and J genes are TRBV5-1 and TRBJ2-3, with 11 bases that match TRBD2. The CDR3 DNA reads as TGCGCCAGCAGCAGTAGCGGGAGGGCCAGCACAGATACGCAGTATTTT. This codes for CASSSSGRASTDTQYF.